These 7 T cell receptor beta chains were all obtained from the same sample, sequenced in a study of neoadjuvant anti-PD-1 for oral cavity cancer. The time point: after neoadjuvant nivolumab, at surgical resection. Measured with immunoSEQ multiplex PCR; TCRdb has only the in-frame clones, and not every one. The table has around 67,000 clones, 86% seen once. The source was PBMCs, collected after nivolumab (anti-PD-1) treatment. The receptors here all came from a person aged 35-79 years with oral cavity squamous cell carcinoma.

The chain uses TRBV11-1 and TRBJ1-2; D is perhaps TRBD1 (5 bases). This CDR3 contains 18 residues. V lost 5 bases and J lost 2, with 24 bases in between. Germline assignment: CDR1 SGHAT and CDR2 FQDESV (reference sequence). CDR3 coding DNA: TGTGCCAGCAGCGATTTCGGGACGGAGGACTATTGGAACTATGGCTACACCTTC. This translates into CASSDFGTEDYWNYGYTF.

The rearrangement links TRBV6-5 to TRBJ2-3, with 7 bases lining up with TRBD2. The CDR3 loop spans 14 amino acids. Trimming cost V 5 bases and J 0 bases; bases outside gene matches: 2. Germline V CDR1 and CDR2: MNHEY, SVGAGI. The CDR3: CASSRGLSTDTQYF. The CDR3, as DNA: TGTGCCAGCAGTCGGGGACTAAGCACAGATACGCAGTATTTT.

This chain links TRBV2 with TRBJ1-1; 7 positions agree with TRBD1. This CDR3 comprises 14 residues. V dropped 8 bases and J dropped 3; count of bases not matched to a gene: 9. Germline assignment: CDR1 SNHLY and CDR2 FYNNEI. This CDR3 reads CASRLRQGDTEAFF. The DNA of the CDR3 is TGTGCCAGCCGCCTAAGGCAGGGGGACACTGAAGCTTTCTTT.

CDR3 protein: CASSGQASSGANVLTF. The CDR3 DNA sequence: TGCGCCAGCAGCGGACAGGCGTCATCTGGGGCCAACGTCCTGACTTTC. The chain links TRBV5-1 to TRBJ2-6; TRBD1 matches 7 bases. Germline CDR1 reads SGHRS; CDR2 reads YFSETQ. This CDR3 contains 16 residues. V dropped 4 bases and J dropped 1; count of bases not matched to a gene: 5.

The CDR3 bases are TGCGCCAGCAGCTTGGGTGTAGAGAGTGGCTACACCTTC. It is translated as CASSLGVESGYTF. V and J are TRBV5-1 and TRBJ1-2, with D uncertain. The CDR3 loop spans 13 amino acids. The germline V gene encodes CDR1 SGHRS and CDR2 YFSETQ. Trimming took off 0 bases at V and 7 bases at J, with 10 bases between the two ends.

The chain carries TRBV6-6 and TRBJ1-1; D is unresolved. The CDR3 consists of 13 residues. The germline gives CDR1 MNHNY, CDR2 SVGAGI (reference sequence). Deletions cut 6 bases from V and 3 bases from J, with 11 bases between. The CDR3 nucleotides are TGTGCCAGCAGAAAGACATTTTACACTGAAGCTTTCTTT. It translates to CASRKTFYTEAFF.

The rearrangement joins TRBV10-3 to TRBJ1-5; a possible D gene is TRBD1 (6 bases). This CDR3 comprises 15 residues. The germline V gene has CDR1 ENHRY and CDR2 SYGVKD. V was cut by 7 bases and J by 1 base, with 14 bases left in between. CDR3 amino acids: CAIKQQGGSNQPQHF. The CDR3 nucleotides are TGTGCCATCAAACAACAGGGAGGGAGCAATCAGCCCCAGCATTTT.